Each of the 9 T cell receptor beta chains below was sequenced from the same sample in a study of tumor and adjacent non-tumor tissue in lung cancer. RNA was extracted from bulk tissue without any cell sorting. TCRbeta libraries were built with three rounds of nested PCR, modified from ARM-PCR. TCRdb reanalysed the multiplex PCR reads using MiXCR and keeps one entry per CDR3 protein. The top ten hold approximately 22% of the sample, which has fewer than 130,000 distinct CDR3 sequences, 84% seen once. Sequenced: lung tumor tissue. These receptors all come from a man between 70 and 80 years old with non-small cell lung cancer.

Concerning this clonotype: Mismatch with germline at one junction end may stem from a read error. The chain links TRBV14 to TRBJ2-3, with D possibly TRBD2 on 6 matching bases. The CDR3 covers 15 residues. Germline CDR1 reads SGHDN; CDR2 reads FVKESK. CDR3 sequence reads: CASTRDSDARDTHYF. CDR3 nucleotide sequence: TGTGCCAGCACCCGGGACTCTGATGCCAGAGATACGCATTATTTT. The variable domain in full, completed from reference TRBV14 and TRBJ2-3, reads EAGVTQFPSHSVIEKGQTVTLRCDPISGHDNLYWYRRVMGKEIKFLLHFVKESKQDESGMPNNRFLAERTGGTYSTLKVQPAELEDSGVYFCASTRDSDARDTHYFGPGTRLTVL.

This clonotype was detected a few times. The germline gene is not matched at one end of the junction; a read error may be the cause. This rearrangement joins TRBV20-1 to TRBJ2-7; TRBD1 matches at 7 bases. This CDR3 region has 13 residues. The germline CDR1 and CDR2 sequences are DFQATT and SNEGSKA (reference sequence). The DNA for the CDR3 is TGCAGTGCTAGGACAGGGCACTTCTACGAACAGTACTTC. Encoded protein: CSARTGHFYEQYF.

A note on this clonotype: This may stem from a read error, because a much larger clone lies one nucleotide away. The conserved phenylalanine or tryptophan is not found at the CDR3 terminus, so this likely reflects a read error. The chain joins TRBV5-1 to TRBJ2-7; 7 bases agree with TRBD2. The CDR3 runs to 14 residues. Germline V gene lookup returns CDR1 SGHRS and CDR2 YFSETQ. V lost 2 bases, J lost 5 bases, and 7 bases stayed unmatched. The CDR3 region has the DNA TGCGCCAGCAGCTTCGGCGGGAGCTTCGACGAGCAGTACCTC. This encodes CASSFGGSFDEQYL.

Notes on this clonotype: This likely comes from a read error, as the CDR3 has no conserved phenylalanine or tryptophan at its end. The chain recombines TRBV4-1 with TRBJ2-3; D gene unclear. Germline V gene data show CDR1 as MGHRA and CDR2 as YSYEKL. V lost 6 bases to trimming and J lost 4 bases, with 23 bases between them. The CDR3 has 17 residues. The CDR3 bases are TGCGCCAGCAGTACTCACCACTCATCGGGCAACCCAGATACGCAGTATGTT. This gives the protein CASSTHHSSGNPDTQYV.

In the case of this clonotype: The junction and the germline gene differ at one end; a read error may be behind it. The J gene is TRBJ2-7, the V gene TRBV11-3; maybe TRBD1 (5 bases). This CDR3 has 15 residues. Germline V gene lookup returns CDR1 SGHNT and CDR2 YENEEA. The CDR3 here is CASSLMTVSAYEQYF. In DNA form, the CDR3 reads TGTGCGAGCAGCCTGATGACAGTTTCCGCGTACGAGCAGTACTTC.

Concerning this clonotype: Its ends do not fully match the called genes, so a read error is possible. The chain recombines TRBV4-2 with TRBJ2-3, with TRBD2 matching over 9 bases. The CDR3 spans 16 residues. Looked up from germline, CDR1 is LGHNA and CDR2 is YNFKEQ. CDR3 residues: CANSQVRAGGLDTQYF. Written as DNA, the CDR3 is TGTGCCAACAGCCAGGTACGTGCGGGGGGGCTTGATACGCAGTATTTT.

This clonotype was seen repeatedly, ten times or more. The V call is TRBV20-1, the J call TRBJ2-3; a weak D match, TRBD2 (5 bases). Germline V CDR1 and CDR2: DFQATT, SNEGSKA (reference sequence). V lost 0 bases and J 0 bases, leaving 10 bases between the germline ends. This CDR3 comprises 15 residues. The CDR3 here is CSARDLRASTDTQYF. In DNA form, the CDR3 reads TGCAGTGCTAGAGATCTGAGGGCGAGCACAGATACGCAGTATTTT.

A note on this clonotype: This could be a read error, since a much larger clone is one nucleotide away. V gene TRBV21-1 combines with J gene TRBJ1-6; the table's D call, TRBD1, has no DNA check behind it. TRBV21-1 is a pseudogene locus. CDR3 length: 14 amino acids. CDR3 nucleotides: TGTGCCAGGTTCAGGGGTTCAATCAAATCACCCCTCCACTTT. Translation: CARFRGSIKSPLHF.

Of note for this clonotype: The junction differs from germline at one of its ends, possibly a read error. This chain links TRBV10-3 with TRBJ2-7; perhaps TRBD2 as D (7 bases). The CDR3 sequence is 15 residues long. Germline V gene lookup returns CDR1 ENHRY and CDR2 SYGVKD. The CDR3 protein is CTISCTSGAGREQYF. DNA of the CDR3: TGTACCATCAGTTGTACTTCAGGGGCCGGGAGGGAGCAGTACTTC.